This record covers a single TCR beta chain. This clone was recorded once. No antigen is known for it. Within one base of it there is no much larger clone, and no base qualities were kept. Whole blood was collected in K2EDTA tubes by collaborating institutions according to the institutions' own protocols. For TCRbeta analysis, collaborators shipped samples as frozen whole blood, isolated PBMCs, or DNA extracted from either of those sample types. TCRbeta CDR3 regions were amplified from genomic DNA by means of the immunoSEQ Assay, a bias-controlled multiplex PCR. Regarding the original processing steps: Nucleated cell counts per sample were estimated from amplification of reference gene primers within the assay. To quantify the absolute abundance of each unique TCRbeta CDR3 rearrangement, sequence reads were collapsed and filtered. For each sample, productive Simpson clonality was calculated as the square root of Simpson's diversity index over productive rearrangements. What TCRdb holds here is the immuneACCESS table cut down to in-frame rearrangements. Part of the clones is not present; checked against another copy, under half of the missing clones reflect an unresolved V gene, and the others are unexplained. D and trimming were read from the DNA, whereas the V and J calls and clone size are those reported in that table. The sample table holds roughly 150,000 clones, of which around 82% were seen once. The leading ten clones occupy over 7% of the sample.

The CDR3, from cysteine to phenylalanine, totals 12 residues. The read is trimmed to its CDR3 DNA, 36 bases read in frame from base 1. Between the V and J ends, shortened by 3 bases and 3 bases respectively, the junction contains 3 bases. The data belong to a study of blood T cell repertoires in COVID-19 (dated by TCRdb to 2020 to 2022). Study-wide context: The collaborator samples originated in the United States, Italy and Spain and spanned the acute and convalescent phases of COVID-19. The material from the prospective study consisted of cDNA or gDNA derived from T cells, B-cell-depleted T cells, or PBMCs. Subjects who had been exposed to COVID-19, were actively infected with it, or had recovered from it provided the deeply sampled blood TCRbeta repertoires that made up the dataset. Samples came from the ongoing ImmuneRACE study (first 160 participants) plus 1,254 subjects from 6 global collaborators. The repertoires were released in a freely available public database meant as a resource for research on the immune response to SARS-CoV-2. Sample metadata almost always included a de-identified subject ID, COVID-19 status, age in years and sex. Where available, HLA class I and class II types were obtained from metadata supplied by the sample provider rather than from assay-based typing. What the study reported, not specific to this receptor: The quantity of clinical and demographic metadata differed by source and by participant and was supplied without curation.

The chain was built from TRBV12-3 or TRBV12-4 and TRBJ2-1; the D gene cannot be named for sure. The clonotype was recovered from a human donor in a cohort sampled during active COVID-19. The sample taken for sequencing was peripheral blood. The nucleotides read TGTGCCAGCAGTTTCAACTACAATGAGCAGTTCTTC. This gives the protein CASSFNYNEQFF.